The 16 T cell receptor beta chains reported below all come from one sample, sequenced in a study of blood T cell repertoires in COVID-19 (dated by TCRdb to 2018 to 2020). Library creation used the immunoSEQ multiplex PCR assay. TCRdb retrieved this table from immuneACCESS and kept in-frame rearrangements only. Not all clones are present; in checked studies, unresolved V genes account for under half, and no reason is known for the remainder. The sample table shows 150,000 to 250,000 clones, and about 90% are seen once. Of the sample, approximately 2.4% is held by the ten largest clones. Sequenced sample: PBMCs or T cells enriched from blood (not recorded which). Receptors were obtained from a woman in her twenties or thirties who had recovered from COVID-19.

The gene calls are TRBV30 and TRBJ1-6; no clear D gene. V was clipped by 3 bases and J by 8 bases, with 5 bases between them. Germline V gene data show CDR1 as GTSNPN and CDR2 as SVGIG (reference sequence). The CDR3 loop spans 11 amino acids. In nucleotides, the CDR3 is TGTGCCTGGAGCCCTGATTCACCCCTCCACTTT. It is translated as CAWSPDSPLHF.

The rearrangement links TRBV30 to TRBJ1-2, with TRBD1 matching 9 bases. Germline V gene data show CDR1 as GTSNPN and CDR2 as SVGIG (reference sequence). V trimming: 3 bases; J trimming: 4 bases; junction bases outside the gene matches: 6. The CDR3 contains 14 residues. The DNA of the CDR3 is TGTGCCTGGAGGGTGGGACAGGGAGCCTATGGCTACACCTTC. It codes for CAWRVGQGAYGYTF. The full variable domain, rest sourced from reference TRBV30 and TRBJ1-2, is SQTIHQWPATLVQPVGSPLSLECTVEGTSNPNLYWYRQAAGRGLQLLFYSVGIGQISSEVPQNLSASRPQDRQFILSSKKLLLSDSGFYLCAWRVGQGAYGYTFGSGTRLTVV.

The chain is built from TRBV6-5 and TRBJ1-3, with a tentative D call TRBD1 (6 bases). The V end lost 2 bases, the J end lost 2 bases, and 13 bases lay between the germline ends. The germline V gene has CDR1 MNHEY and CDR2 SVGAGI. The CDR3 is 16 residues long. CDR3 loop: CASSYKQGRTGNTIYF. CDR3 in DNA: TGTGCCAGCAGTTACAAGCAGGGGCGGACTGGAAACACCATATATTTT.

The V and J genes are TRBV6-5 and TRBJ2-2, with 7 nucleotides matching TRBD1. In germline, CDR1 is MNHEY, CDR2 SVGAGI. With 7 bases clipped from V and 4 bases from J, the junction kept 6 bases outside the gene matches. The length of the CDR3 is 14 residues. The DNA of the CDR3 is TGTGCCAGCACTATCAGGGGGAGCACCGGGGAGCTGTTTTTT. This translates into CASTIRGSTGELFF.

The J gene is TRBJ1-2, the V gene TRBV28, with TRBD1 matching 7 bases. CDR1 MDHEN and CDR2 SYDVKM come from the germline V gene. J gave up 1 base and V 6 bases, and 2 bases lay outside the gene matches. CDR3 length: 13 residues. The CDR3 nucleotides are TGTGCCAGCAGGGGGACAGATAACTATGGCTACACCTTC. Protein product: CASRGTDNYGYTF.

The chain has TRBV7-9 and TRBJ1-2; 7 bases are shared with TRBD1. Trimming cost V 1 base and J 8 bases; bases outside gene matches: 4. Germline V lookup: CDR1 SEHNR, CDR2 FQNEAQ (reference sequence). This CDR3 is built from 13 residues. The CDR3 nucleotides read TGTGCCAGCAGCTTAGAGGGACAGTTGGGCTACACCTTC. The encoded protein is CASSLEGQLGYTF.

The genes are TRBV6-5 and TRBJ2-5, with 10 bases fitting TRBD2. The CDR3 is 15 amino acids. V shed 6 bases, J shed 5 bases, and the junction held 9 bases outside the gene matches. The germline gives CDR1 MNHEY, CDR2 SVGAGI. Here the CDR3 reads CASRGLAGVRETQYF. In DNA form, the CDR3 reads TGTGCCAGCAGGGGGCTAGCGGGAGTTAGGGAGACCCAGTACTTC.

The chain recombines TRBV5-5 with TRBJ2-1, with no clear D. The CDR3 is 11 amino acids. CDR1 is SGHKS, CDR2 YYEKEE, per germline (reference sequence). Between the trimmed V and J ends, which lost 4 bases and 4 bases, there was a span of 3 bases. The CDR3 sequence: CASSRYNEQFF. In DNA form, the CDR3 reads TGTGCCAGCAGCCGGTACAATGAGCAGTTCTTC.

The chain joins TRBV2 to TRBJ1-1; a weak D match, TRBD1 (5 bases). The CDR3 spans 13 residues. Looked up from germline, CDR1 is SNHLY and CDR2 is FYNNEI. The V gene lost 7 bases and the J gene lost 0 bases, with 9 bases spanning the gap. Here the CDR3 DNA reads TGTGCCAGCAAGGGGCAGGTGAACACTGAAGCTTTCTTT. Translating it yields CASKGQVNTEAFF.

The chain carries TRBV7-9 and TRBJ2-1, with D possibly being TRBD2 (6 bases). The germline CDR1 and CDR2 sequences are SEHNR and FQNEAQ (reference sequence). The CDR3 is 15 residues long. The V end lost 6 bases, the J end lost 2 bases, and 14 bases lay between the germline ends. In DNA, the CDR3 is TGTGCCAGCAGTATCAAGCGGGCCACCTACAATGAGCAGTTCTTC. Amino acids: CASSIKRATYNEQFF.

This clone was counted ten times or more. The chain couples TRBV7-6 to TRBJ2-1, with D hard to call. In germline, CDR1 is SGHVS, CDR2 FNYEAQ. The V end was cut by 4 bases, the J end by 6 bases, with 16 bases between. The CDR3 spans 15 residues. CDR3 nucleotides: TGTGCCAGCAGCTCCCAGGCGATAGGCCTCAATGAGCAGTTCTTC. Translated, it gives CASSSQAIGLNEQFF.

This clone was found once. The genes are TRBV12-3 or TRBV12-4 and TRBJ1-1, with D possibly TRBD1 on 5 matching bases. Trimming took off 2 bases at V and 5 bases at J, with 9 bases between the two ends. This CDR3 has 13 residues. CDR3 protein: CASSLFGGTEAFF. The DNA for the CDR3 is TGTGCCAGCAGTTTATTCGGGGGGACTGAAGCTTTCTTT.

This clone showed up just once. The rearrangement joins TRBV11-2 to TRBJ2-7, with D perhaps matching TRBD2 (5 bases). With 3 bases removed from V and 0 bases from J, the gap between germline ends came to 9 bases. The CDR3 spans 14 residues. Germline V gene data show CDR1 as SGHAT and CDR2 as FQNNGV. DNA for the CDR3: TGTGCCAGCAGCTTCGGACTGAGCTCCTACGAGCAGTACTTC. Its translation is CASSFGLSSYEQYF.

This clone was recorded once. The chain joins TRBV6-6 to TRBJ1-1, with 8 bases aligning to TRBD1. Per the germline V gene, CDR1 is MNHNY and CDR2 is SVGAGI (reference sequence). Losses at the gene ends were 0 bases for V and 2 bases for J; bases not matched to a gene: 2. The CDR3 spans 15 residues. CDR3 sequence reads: CASSYSAGGNTEAFF. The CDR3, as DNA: TGTGCCAGCAGTTACTCCGCAGGGGGCAACACTGAAGCTTTCTTT.

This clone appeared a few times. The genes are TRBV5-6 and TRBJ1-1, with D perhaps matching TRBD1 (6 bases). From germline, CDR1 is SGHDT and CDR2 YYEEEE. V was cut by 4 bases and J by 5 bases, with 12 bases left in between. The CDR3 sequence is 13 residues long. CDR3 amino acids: CASSPRGRTEAFF. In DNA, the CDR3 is TGTGCCAGCAGCCCGCGGGGGCGAACTGAAGCTTTCTTT. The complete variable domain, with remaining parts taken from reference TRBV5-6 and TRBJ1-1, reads DAGVTQSPTHLIKTRGQQVTLRCSPKSGHDTVSWYQQALGQGPQFIFQYYEEEERQRGNFPDRFSGHQFPNYSSELNVNALLLGDSALYLCASSPRGRTEAFFGQGTRLTVV.

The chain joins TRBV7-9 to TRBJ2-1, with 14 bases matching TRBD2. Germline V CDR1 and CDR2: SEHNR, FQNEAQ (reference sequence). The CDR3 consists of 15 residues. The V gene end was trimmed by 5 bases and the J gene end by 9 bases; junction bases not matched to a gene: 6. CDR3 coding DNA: TGTGCCAGCAGCCTGGGACTAGCGGGGGACGGTGAGCAGTTCTTC. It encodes CASSLGLAGDGEQFF.